This T cell receptor (beta chain) is from a study of blood T cell repertoires in COVID-19. Study context: From the United States, Italy and Spain came samples of acute and convalescent COVID-19. Sources were T cells, B-cell-depleted T cells, or PBMCs; the material itself was cDNA or gDNA.

Germline CDR1 is SEHNR and CDR2 is FQNEAQ (reference sequence). Deletions cut 1 base from V and 2 bases from J, with 9 bases between. The CDR3 sequence is 15 residues long. As handled by the study authors: Nucleated cell counts were estimated from reference gene primer amplification. Repertoires were generated with immunoSEQ multiplex PCR, while TCRdb's copy carries only in-frame clones and drops some. From that table come the V and J calls and clone size; the DNA was used to work out D and trimming. In the table there are a few hundred thousand clones, 80% to 90% of which are singletons. The receptor's source is a man aged 25-45 years with active or convalescent COVID-19. Sequencing input: peripheral blood. V is TRBV7-9 and J is TRBJ2-1; perhaps TRBD2 as D (5 bases). The CDR3 sequence: CASSLGGEPYNEQFF. CDR3 coding DNA: TGTGCCAGCAGCTTAGGTGGGGAGCCCTACAATGAGCAGTTCTTC.